Shown below are 7 T cell receptor gamma chains from a single sample sequenced in a study of Vδ1+ human thymocytes. Study findings and constraints: In the thymus, TRG and TRD repertoires looked highly polyclonal with Gaussian CDR3 lengths.

Sequences come from RNA converted to cDNA by reverse transcription. CDR3 amplicons came from multiplex PCR with pooled V-gene forward and constant-region reverse primers. TCRdb re-analyzed the multiplex PCR reads via CATT. This sample has some 37,000 gamma-chain clones, with 20% found just once. The antigens of these receptors remain unknown. Sequences were obtained from Vdelta1+ gamma-delta thymocytes from the thymus. Subset reported: FACS-sorted CD3+ TCRalphabeta- TCRVdelta1+ TCRVdelta2- thymocytes. The receptors shown here come from a girl under three years old who had congenital heart surgery.

This clone has just a few counts. The V and J genes are TRGV9 and TRGJP2. Trimming removed 2 bases from V and 7 bases from J; junction bases left unmatched: 4. The CDR3 is 13 residues long. Germline CDR1 is GITISATS and CDR2 is ISYDGTV (reference sequence). Written as DNA, the CDR3 is TGTGCCTTGTGGGAGGGGAATGATTGGATCAAGACGTTT. As protein: CALWEGNDWIKTF.

This clone was seen more than once but under ten times. The chain links TRGV8 to TRGJ1 or TRGJ2. This CDR3 contains 11 residues. V gave up 3 bases and J gave up 11 bases; unmatched junction bases: 7. Germline V gene data show CDR1 as VENAVY and CDR2 as YDSYNSRV. For the CDR3, the DNA is TGTGCCACCTGGGATTCCGTTCAGAAACTCTTT. Amino acids: CATWDSVQKLF.

The V call is TRGV8, the J call TRGJ1 or TRGJ2. V was pared by 2 bases and J by 9 bases, with 7 bases of the junction left unmatched. CDR1 and CDR2 from the germline V gene are VENAVY and YDSYNSRV. CDR3 length equals 12 residues. The CDR3 here is CATWDKPAKKLF. Here the CDR3 DNA reads TGTGCCACCTGGGATAAACCGGCTAAGAAACTCTTT.

This clone was counted only a few times. At one end the junction does not follow the germline gene, possibly because of a read error. The V gene is TRGV3, the J gene TRGJ1 or TRGJ2. The CDR3 spans 12 residues. Looked up from germline, CDR1 is VTNTFY and CDR2 is YDVSTARD (reference sequence). The CDR3 DNA follows: TGTGCCACCTGGGAGACGAATTATAAGAAACTATTT. Protein product: CATWETNYKKLF.

There are a few counts of this clone. The rearrangement joins TRGV9 to TRGJ1 or TRGJ2. The CDR3 has 12 amino acids. Germline V gene sequence: CDR1 GITISATS, CDR2 ISYDGTV (reference sequence). Trimming cost V 3 bases and J 15 bases; bases outside gene matches: 14. CDR3 amino acids: CALWEPHQTTLF. For the CDR3, the DNA is TGTGCCTTGTGGGAGCCGCATCAAACGACACTCTTT.

This clone has a handful of counts. This rearrangement joins TRGV8 to TRGJ1 or TRGJ2. This CDR3 region has 11 residues. Trimming cost V 5 bases and J 9 bases; bases outside gene matches: 7. Germline V gene data show CDR1 as VENAVY and CDR2 as YDSYNSRV. CDR3 sequence: CATWATFKKLF. The DNA of the CDR3 is TGTGCCACCTGGGCCACTTTTAAGAAACTCTTT.

This chain uses TRGV9 with TRGJ1 or TRGJ2. Germline V gene data show CDR1 as GITISATS and CDR2 as ISYDGTV (reference sequence). V trimming: 5 bases; J trimming: 0 bases; junction bases outside the gene matches: 7. This CDR3 region has 14 residues. CDR3 region: CALWADMNYYKKLF. The CDR3 DNA follows: TGTGCCTTGTGGGCTGACATGAATTATTATAAGAAACTCTTT.